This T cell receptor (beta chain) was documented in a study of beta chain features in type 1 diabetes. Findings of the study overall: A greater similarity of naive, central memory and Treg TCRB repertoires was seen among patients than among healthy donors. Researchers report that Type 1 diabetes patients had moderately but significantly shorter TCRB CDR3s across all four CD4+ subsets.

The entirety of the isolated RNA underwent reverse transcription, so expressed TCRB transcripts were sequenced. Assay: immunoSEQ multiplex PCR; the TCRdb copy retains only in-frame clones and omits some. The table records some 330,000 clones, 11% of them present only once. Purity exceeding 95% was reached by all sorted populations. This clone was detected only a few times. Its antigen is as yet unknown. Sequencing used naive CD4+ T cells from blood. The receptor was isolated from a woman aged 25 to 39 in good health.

CDR3 sequence reads: CASSDALGGYNEQFF. For the CDR3, the DNA is TGTGCCAGCAGTGATGCTCTCGGGGGGTACAATGAGCAGTTCTTC. This chain connects TRBV2 to TRBJ2-1, with 7 positions matching TRBD2. The CDR3 consists of 15 residues. Germline CDR1 reads SNHLY; CDR2 reads FYNNEI. V shed 3 bases, J shed 4 bases, and the junction held 6 bases outside the gene matches.